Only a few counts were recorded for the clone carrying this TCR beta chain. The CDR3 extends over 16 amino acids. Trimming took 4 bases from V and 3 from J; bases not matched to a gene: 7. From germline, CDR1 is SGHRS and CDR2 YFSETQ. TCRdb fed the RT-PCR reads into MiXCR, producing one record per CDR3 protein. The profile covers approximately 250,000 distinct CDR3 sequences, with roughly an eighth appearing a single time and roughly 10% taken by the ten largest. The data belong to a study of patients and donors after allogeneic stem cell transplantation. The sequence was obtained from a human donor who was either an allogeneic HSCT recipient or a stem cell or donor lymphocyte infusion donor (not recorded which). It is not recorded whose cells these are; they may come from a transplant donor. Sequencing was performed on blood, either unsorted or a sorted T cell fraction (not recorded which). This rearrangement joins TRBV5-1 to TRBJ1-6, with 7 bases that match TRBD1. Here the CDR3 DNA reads TGCGCCAGCAGCCCCCAAGGACAGGTCTATAATTCACCCCTCCACTTT. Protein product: CASSPQGQVYNSPLHF.